This is a list of T cell receptor beta chains from one sample in a study of siplizumab effects on memory and regulatory T cells. Here immunoSEQ multiplex PCR was the method, and the copy in TCRdb shows in-frame clones only, minus some. The sample includes some 97,000 clones, 92% of them seen just once. The source material was Tregs sorted from blood. The receptors were gathered from a human donor in good health. Both conserved end residues are part of each CDR3. A D gene is named only where the DNA matches it firmly. The listing skips clone size in some rows; elsewhere it reads once, few, many or a size class.

TRBV18,NA,TRBD1,TRBJ1-1,CASSPQGAGSAEAFF,TGTGCCAGCTCACCACAGGGGGCAGGGAGCGCTGAAGCTTTCTTT
TRBV28,NA,TRBD2,TRBJ2-5,CASSPGLAGETQYF,TGTGCCAGCAGTCCGGGACTAGCAGGGGAGACCCAGTACTTC
TRBV28,NA,TRBD2,TRBJ2-4,CASSLTSALKNIQYF,TGTGCCAGCAGTTTAACTAGCGCCTTGAAAAACATTCAGTACTTC
TRBV21-1,NA,NA,TRBJ1-5,CASSTRGLNQPQHF,TGTGCCAGCAGCACCCGGGGGTTAAATCAGCCCCAGCATTTT
TRBV29-1,NA,TRBD1,TRBJ2-1,CSADRVRGNEQFF,TGCAGCGCCGACAGGGTGAGAGGTAATGAGCAGTTCTTC
TRBV6-6,NA,NA,TRBJ2-1,CASSYSAGFNEQFF,TGTGCCAGCAGTTACTCAGCGGGCTTCAATGAGCAGTTCTTC
TRBV5-1,once,TRBD2,TRBJ2-3,CASSEGLAGGTSTDTQYF,TGCGCCAGCAGCGAAGGACTAGCGGGAGGTACTAGCACAGATACGCAGTATTTT
TRBV19,NA,NA,TRBJ1-1,CASSINDWTEAFF,TGTGCCAGTAGTATAAATGATTGGACTGAAGCTTTCTTT
TRBV27,NA,NA,TRBJ2-7,CASSYNSYEQYF,TGTGCCAGCAGCTACAACTCCTACGAGCAGTACTTC
TRBV18,NA,NA,TRBJ2-5,CASSPPNQETQYF,TGTGCCAGCTCACCTCCTAACCAAGAGACCCAGTACTTC
TRBV4-1,few,TRBD2,TRBJ2-2,CASSPSGRGTGELFF,TGCGCCAGCAGCCCAAGCGGGAGAGGAACCGGGGAGCTGTTTTTT
TRBV28,NA,NA,TRBJ1-3,CASSPWRLTVGNTIYF,TGTGCCAGCAGTCCTTGGAGACTTACTGTAGGAAACACCATATATTTT
TRBV29-1,NA,NA,TRBJ2-7,CSVDRAGSYEQYF,TGCAGCGTAGACCGGGCCGGCTCCTACGAGCAGTACTTC
TRBV30,NA,NA,TRBJ1-2,CAWRGGSGYTF,TGTGCCTGGAGAGGGGGATCGGGCTACACCTTC
TRBV7-2,NA,TRBD2,TRBJ2-7,CASSLVVSSGSQGF,TGTGCCAGCAGCTTAGTGGTCTCTAGCGGGAGTCAGGGCTTC
TRBV11-2,once,NA,TRBJ2-2,CASSAGLNTGELFF,TGTGCCAGCAGCGCGGGCCTTAACACCGGGGAGCTGTTTTTT
TRBV6-5,NA,NA,TRBJ2-7,CASSRTYSSYEQYF,TGTGCCAGCAGTCGGACTTACAGCTCCTACGAGCAGTACTTC
TRBV10-3,NA,NA,TRBJ2-5,CAIGDRETQYF,TGTGCCATCGGCGACAGGGAGACCCAGTACTTC
TRBV18,NA,NA,TRBJ2-1,CASSPTGTSGRNEQFF,TGTGCCAGCTCACCCACCGGGACCTCGGGCAGGAATGAGCAGTTCTTC
TRBV5-8,NA,TRBD2,TRBJ2-1,CASSPWTSGRGPFF,TGTGCCAGCAGCCCCTGGACTAGCGGAAGAGGGCCGTTCTTC